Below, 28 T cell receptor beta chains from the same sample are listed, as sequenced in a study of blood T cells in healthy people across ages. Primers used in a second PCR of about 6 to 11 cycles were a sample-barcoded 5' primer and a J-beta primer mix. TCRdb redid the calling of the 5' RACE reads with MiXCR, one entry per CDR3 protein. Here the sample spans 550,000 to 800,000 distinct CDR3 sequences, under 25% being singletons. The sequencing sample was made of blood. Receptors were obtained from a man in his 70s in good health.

The CDR3: CASSPTGAGETQYF. DNA for the CDR3: TGCGCCAGCAGCCCGACAGGGGCTGGAGAGACCCAGTACTTC. The J gene is TRBJ2-5, the V gene TRBV5-1; 8 bases map to TRBD1. The CDR3 is 14 amino acids. V dropped 4 bases and J dropped 4; count of bases not matched to a gene: 6. Germline-derived CDR1 and CDR2 are SGHRS and YFSETQ.

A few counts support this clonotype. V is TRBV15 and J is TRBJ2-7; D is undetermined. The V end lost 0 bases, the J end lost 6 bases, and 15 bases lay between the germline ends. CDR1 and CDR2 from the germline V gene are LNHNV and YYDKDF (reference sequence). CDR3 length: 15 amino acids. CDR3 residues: CATSRDRLGLGEQYF. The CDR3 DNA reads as TGTGCCACCAGCAGAGATCGGCTCGGCCTTGGCGAGCAGTACTTC.

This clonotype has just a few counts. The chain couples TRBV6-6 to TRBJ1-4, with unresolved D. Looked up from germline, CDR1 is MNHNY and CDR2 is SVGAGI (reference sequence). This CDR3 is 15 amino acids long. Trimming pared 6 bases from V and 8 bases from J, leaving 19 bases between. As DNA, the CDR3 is TGTGCCAGCAGACCCGGGTGGGGAGGAGAAGAAAAACTGTTTTTT. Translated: CASRPGWGGEEKLFF.

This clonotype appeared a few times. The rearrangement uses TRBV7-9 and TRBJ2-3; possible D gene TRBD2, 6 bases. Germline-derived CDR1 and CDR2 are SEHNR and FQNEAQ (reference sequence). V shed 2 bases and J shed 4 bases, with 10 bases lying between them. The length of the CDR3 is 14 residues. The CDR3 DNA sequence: TGTGCCAGCAGCTTAAGACTAGACGCAGATACGCAGTATTTT. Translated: CASSLRLDADTQYF.

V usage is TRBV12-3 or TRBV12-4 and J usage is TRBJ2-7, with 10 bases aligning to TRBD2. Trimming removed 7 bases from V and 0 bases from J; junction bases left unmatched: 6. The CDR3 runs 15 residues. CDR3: CASTRAGGLSYEQYF. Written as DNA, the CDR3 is TGTGCCAGCACTAGAGCGGGAGGGCTCTCCTACGAGCAGTACTTC.

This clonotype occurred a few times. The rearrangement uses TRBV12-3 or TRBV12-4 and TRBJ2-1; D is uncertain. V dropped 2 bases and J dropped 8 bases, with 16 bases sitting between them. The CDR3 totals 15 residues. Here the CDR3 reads CASSLRQSVSDEQFF. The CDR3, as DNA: TGTGCCAGCAGTTTAAGGCAGTCGGTAAGCGATGAGCAGTTCTTC.

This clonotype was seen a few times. CDR3 sequence reads: CSARDLGAASNQPQHF. In DNA, the CDR3 is TGCAGTGCTAGAGATTTGGGGGCAGCTAGCAATCAGCCCCAGCATTTT. The chain recombines TRBV20-1 with TRBJ1-5; D may be TRBD1 (6 bases). The CDR3 spans 16 residues. Germline CDR1 reads DFQATT; CDR2 reads SNEGSKA (reference sequence). Trimming took 0 bases from V and 0 from J, leaving 12 bases between them.

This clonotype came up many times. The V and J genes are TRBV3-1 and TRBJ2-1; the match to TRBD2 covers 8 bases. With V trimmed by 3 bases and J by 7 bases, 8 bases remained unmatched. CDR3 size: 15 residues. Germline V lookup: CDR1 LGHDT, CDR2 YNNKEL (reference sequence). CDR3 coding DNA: TGTGCCAGCAGCCATGAGCGGGAGATCGGGAATGAGCAGTTCTTC. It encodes CASSHEREIGNEQFF.

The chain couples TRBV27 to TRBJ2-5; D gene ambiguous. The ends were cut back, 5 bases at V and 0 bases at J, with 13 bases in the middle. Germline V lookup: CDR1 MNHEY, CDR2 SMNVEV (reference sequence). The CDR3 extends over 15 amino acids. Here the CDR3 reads CASSRWFSHQETQYF. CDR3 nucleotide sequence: TGTGCCAGCAGTAGGTGGTTCAGCCACCAAGAGACCCAGTACTTC.

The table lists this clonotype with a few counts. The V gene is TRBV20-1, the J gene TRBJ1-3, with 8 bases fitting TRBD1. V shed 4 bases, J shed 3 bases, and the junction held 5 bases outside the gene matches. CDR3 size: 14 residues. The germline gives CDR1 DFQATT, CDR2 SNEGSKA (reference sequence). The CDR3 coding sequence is TGCAGTGCTACCGACAGGGGTTATGGAAACACCATATATTTT. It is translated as CSATDRGYGNTIYF.

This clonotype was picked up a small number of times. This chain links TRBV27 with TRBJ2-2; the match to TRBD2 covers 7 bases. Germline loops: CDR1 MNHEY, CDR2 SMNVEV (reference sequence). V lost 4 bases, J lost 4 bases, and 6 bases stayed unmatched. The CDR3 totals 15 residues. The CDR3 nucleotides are TGTGCCAGCAGTTCAGCGGGACTACTCACCGGGGAGCTGTTTTTT. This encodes CASSSAGLLTGELFF.

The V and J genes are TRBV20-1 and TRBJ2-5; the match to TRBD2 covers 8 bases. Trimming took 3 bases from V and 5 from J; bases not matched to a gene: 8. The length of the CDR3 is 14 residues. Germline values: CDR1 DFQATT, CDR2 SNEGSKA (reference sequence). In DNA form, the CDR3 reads TGCAGTGCTAGGTCACTAGCGGAGAGGGAGACCCAGTACTTC. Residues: CSARSLAERETQYF.

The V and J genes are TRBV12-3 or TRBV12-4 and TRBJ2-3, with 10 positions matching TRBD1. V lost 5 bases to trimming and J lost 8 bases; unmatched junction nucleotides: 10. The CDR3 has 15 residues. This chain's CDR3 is CASSPALRTGGTQYF. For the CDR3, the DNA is TGTGCCAGCAGTCCAGCCCTACGGACAGGGGGTACGCAGTATTTT.

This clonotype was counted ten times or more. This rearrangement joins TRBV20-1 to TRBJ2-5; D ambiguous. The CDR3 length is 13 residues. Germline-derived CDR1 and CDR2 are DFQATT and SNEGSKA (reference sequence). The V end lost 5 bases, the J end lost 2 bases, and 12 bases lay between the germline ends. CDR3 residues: CSAYDGYQETQYF. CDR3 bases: TGCAGTGCTTACGATGGGTATCAAGAGACCCAGTACTTC.

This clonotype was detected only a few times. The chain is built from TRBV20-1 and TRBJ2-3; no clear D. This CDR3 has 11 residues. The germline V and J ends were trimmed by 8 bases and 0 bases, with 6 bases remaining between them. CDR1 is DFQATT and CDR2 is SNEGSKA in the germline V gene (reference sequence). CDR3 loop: CSCHSTDTQYF. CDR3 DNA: TGCAGTTGTCATAGCACAGATACGCAGTATTTT.

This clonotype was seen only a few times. DNA for the CDR3: TGTGCCAGCAGCTTATGGGACAGTCAGCTCAACGCGAACACCGGGGAGCTGTTTTTT. It codes for CASSLWDSQLNANTGELFF. The chain couples TRBV7-2 to TRBJ2-2; 7 bases fit TRBD1. Germline CDR1 is SGHTA and CDR2 is FQGNSA. The CDR3 extends over 19 amino acids. V shed 2 bases and J 0 bases; nucleotides not matched to a gene: 12.

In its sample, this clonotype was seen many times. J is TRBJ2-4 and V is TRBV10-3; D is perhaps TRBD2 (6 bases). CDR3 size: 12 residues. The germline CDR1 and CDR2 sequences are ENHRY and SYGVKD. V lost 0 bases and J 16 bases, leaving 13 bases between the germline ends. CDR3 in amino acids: CAISESGGLSYF. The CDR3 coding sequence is TGTGCCATCAGTGAGTCCGGGGGACTCTCTTACTTC.

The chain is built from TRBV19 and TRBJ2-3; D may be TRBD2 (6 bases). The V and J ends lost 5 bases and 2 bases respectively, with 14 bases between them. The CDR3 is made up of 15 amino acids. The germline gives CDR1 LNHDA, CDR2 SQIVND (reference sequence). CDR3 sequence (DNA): TGTGCCAGTAGTCCACGGCGGGATTCCACAGATACGCAGTATTTT. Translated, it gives CASSPRRDSTDTQYF.

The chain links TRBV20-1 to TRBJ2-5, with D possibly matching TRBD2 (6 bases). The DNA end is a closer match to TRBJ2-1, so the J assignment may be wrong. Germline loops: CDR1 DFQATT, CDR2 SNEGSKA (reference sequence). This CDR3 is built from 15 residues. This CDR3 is CSAGPGSGEYNEQFF. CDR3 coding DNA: TGCAGTGCAGGCCCGGGTAGCGGAGAATACAATGAGCAGTTCTTC.

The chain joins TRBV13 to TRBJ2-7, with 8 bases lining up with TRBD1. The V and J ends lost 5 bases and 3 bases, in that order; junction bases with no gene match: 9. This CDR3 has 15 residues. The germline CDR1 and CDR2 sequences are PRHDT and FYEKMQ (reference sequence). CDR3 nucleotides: TGTGCCAGCAGCCGGAGGGGACAGGTGGGCTACGAGCAGTACTTC. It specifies CASSRRGQVGYEQYF.

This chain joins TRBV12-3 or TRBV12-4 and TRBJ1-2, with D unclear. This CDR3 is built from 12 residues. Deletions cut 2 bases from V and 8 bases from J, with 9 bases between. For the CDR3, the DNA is TGTGCCAGCAGTTTATTTCTAGGCGGCTACACCTTC. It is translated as CASSLFLGGYTF.

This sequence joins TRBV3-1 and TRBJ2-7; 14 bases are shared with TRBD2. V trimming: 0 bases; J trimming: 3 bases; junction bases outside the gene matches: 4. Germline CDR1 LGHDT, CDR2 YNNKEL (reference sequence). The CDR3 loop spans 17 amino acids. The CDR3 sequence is CASSQDRTSGRYYEQYF. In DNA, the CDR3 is TGTGCCAGCAGCCAAGATAGGACTAGCGGGAGGTACTACGAGCAGTACTTC.

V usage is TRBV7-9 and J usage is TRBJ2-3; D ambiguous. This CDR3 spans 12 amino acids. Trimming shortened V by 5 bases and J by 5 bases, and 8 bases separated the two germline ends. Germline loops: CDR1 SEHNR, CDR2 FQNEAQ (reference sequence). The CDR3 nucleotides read TGTGCCAGCAGCGACTCAGGAGATACGCAGTATTTT. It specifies CASSDSGDTQYF.

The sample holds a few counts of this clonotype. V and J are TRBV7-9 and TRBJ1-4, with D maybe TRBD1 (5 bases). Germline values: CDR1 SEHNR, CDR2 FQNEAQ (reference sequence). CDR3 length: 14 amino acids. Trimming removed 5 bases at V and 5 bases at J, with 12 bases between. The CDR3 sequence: CASSDGGANEKLFF. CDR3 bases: TGTGCCAGCAGCGACGGAGGGGCCAATGAAAAACTGTTTTTT.

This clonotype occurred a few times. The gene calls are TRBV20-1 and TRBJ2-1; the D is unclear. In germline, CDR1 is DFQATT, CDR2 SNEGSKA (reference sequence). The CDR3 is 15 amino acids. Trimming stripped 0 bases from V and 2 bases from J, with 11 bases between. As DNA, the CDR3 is TGCAGTGCTAGAGAAGGCTGGAAAACCTACAATGAGCAGTTCTTC. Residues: CSAREGWKTYNEQFF.

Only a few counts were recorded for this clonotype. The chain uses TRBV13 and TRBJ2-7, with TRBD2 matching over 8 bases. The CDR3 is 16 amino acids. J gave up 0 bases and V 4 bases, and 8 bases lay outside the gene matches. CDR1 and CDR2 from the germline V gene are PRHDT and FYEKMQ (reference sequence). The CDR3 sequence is CASSSTAAGDSYEQYF. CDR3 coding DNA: TGTGCCAGCAGCTCCACGGCAGCGGGGGACTCCTACGAGCAGTACTTC. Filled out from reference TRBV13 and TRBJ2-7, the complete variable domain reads AAGVIQSPRHLIKEKRETATLKCYPIPRHDTVYWYQQGPGQDPQFLISFYEKMQSDKGSIPDRFSAQQFSDYHSELNMSSLELGDSALYFCASSSTAAGDSYEQYFGPGTRLTVT.

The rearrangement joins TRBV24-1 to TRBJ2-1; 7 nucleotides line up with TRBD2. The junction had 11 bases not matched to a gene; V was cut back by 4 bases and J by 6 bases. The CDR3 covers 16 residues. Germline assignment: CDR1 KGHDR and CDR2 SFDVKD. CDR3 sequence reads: CATSDLAEVESNEQFF. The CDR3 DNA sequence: TGTGCCACCAGTGACCTAGCGGAGGTGGAGAGCAATGAGCAGTTCTTC.

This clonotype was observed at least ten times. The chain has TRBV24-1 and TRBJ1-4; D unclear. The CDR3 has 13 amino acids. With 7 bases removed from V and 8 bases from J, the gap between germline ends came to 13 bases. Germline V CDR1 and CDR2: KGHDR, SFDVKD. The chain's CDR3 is CATSRLTREKLFF. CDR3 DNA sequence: TGTGCCACCAGCCGCCTTACAAGGGAAAAACTGTTTTTT.